This T cell receptor beta chain was sequenced in a study of vaccination and CD4 T cells after COVID-19. Treatment given: approximately nine-day PBMC culture with coronavirus spike peptide pools or control peptides (ViraFEST assay). CD4+ T cells that had been cultured provided DNA sequenced with the Oncomine TCR Beta short-read assay. From the PCR reads, TCRdb called clonotypes with MiXCR, one entry per CDR3 protein. The sample lists 15,000 to 20,000 distinct CDR3 sequences, just under 50% occurring once. Turning to this clonotype: The antigen is unknown.

J was trimmed by 10 bases and V by 0 bases; bases with no gene match: 5. This CDR3 is 15 amino acids long. The germline CDR1 and CDR2 sequences are MNHEY and SVGEGT. The receptor was derived from a human donor who had recovered from COVID-19. The sample in question was CD4+ T cells from blood, cultured in vitro, obtained before SARS-CoV-2 vaccination. This rearrangement joins TRBV6-2 or TRBV6-3 to TRBJ1-6, with TRBD1 identical over 8 bases. The CDR3 sequence: CASSYSQGARSPLHF. CDR3 DNA: TGTGCCAGCAGTTACTCTCAGGGGGCGCGATCACCCCTCCACTTT.